This T cell receptor beta chain was recovered during a study of T cell responses to AZD1222 COVID-19 vaccine. Whole-study results and caveats: Regions left unmutated in variants are reportedly the target of nearly half of spike-specific TCRs. The donors showed a predominance of white British ancestry and of females, with possible underestimation of clonal diversity.

Generated by immunoSEQ multiplex PCR, the TCRdb table keeps only in-frame clones and is missing some. In the table there are 100,000 to 150,000 clones, 88% of which are singletons. Turning to this clone: Antigen specificity is unknown.

Germline V gives CDR1 SGHAT, CDR2 FQNNGV. The CDR3 runs to 13 residues. V was clipped by 0 bases and J by 9 bases, with 9 bases between them. The chain employs TRBV11-2 and TRBJ1-5; unclear D gene. The origin of this receptor is an adult in good health. Sample: peripheral blood, taken on day 0 of AZD1222 vaccination. CDR3 nucleotide sequence: TGTGCCAGCAGCTTAGATAGAGAGCGGCCCCAGCATTTT. The encoded protein is CASSLDRERPQHF.